This T cell receptor beta chain derives from a study of response to subunit inactivated influenza vaccine. Study outcomes and limitations: The authors suggested that every seasonal influenza vaccination recruits few new T cells.

As for this clonotype: Its cognate antigen is unknown.

TCRdb used MiXCR to reprocess the RT-PCR reads, holding one entry per CDR3 protein. The data contain fewer than 350,000 distinct CDR3 sequences, roughly 22% of them singletons. Germline V gene data show CDR1 as DFQATT and CDR2 as SNEGSKA (reference sequence). The germline V and J ends were trimmed by 2 bases and 4 bases, with 14 bases remaining between them. This CDR3 is 14 amino acids long. This chain joins TRBV20-1 and TRBJ1-2; D is perhaps TRBD1 (6 bases). The source of this sequence is a man aged 50 to 75 who received an inactivated influenza vaccine. This specimen consisted of PBMCs from blood, obtained about 20 months after vaccination. CDR3 nucleotides: TGCAGTGCTAGATCCAGGGTGGGGGCCTATGGCTACACCTTC. As protein: CSARSRVGAYGYTF.